Shown below are 5 T cell receptor beta chains from a single sample sequenced in a study of T cell responses to AZD1222 COVID-19 vaccine. TCRdb's table, derived via immunoSEQ multiplex PCR, lists solely in-frame clones and lacks some. The sample consists of 130,000 to 150,000 clones, roughly 90% of them appearing once. The sample here was peripheral blood, taken on day 0 of AZD1222 vaccination. The receptors originated from an adult in good health.

This clone was observed a single time. The rearrangement uses TRBV21-1 and TRBJ2-1; the table gives TRBD2 as D, unverified against the DNA. TRBV21-1 is a pseudogene. The CDR3 covers 16 residues. The CDR3 loop is CALNGGGLEVGTEQFF. CDR3 bases: TGTGCCCTTAACGGGGGGGGACTAGAAGTTGGCACTGAGCAGTTCTTC.

V gene TRBV30 combines with J gene TRBJ2-5; 9 bases match TRBD2. V shed 2 bases and J 3 bases; nucleotides not matched to a gene: 4. Germline CDR1 GTSNPN, CDR2 SVGIG (reference sequence). The CDR3 totals 14 residues. CDR3: CAWSLGLAEETQYF. DNA of the CDR3: TGTGCCTGGAGTTTGGGACTAGCCGAAGAGACCCAGTACTTC.

This clone was seen only once. The DNA of the CDR3 is TGTGCCAGCAGCTTGGAAGGTGGCAGGGTCAATGAGCAGTTCTTC. This sequence encodes CASSLEGGRVNEQFF. The rearrangement joins TRBV5-4 to TRBJ2-1; D possibly corresponds to TRBD1 (5 bases). The CDR3 sequence is 15 residues long. Trimming took off 0 bases at V and 6 bases at J, with 13 bases between the two ends. The germline V gene encodes CDR1 SGHNT and CDR2 YYREEE (reference sequence).

The rearrangement uses TRBV27 and TRBJ1-4, with TRBD1 matching 8 bases. Germline V lookup: CDR1 MNHEY, CDR2 SMNVEV (reference sequence). The CDR3 runs to 15 residues. With 7 bases clipped from V and 6 bases from J, the junction kept 10 bases outside the gene matches. CDR3 region: CASTPMTGADEKLFF. The CDR3 bases are TGTGCCAGCACCCCTATGACAGGGGCTGATGAAAAACTGTTTTTT. Supplemented by reference TRBV27 and TRBJ1-4, the full variable domain reads EAQVTQNPRYLITVTGKKLTVTCSQNMNHEYMSWYRQDPGLGLRQIYYSMNVEVTDKGDVPEGYKVSRKEKRNFPLILESPSPNQTSLYFCASTPMTGADEKLFFGSGTQLSVL.

The chain employs TRBV9 and TRBJ2-1; 12 bases are shared with TRBD2. With V trimmed by 4 bases and J by 6 bases, 5 bases remained unmatched. Germline assignment: CDR1 SGDLS and CDR2 YYNGEE. The CDR3 spans 15 residues. The CDR3 region has the DNA TGTGCCAGCAGCTTCGGACTAGCGGGACTCAATGAGCAGTTCTTC. Translated: CASSFGLAGLNEQFF.